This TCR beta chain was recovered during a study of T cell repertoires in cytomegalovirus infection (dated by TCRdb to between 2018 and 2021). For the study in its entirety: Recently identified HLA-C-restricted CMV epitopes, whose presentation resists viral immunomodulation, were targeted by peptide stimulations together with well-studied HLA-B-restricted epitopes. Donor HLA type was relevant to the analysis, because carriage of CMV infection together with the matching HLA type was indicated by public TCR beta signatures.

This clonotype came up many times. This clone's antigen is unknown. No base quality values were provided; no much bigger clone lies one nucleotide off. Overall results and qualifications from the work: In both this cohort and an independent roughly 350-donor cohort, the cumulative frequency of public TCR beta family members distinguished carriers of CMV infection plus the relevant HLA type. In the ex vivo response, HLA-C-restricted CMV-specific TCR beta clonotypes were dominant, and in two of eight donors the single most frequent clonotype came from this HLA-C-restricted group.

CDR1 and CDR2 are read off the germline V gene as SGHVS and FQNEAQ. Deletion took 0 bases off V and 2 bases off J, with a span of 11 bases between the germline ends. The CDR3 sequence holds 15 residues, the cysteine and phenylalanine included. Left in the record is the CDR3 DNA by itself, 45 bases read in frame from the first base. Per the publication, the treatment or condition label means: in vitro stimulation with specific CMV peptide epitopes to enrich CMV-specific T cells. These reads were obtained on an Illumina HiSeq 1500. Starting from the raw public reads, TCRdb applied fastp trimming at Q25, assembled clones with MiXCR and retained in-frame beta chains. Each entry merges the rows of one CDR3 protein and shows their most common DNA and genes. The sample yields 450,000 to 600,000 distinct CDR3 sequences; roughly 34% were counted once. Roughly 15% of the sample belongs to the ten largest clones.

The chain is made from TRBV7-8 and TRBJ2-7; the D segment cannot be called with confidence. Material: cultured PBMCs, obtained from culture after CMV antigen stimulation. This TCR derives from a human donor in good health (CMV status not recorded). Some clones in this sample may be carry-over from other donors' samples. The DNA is TGTGCCAGCAGCTTAGCGGTAGGCACAGCCTACGAGCAGTACTTC. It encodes CASSLAVGTAYEQYF. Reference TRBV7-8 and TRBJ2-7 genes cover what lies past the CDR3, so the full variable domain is GAGVSQSPRYKVAKRGQDVALRCDPISGHVSLFWYQQALGQGPEFLTYFQNEAQLDKSGLPSDRFFAERPEGSVSTLKIQRTQQEDSAVYLCASSLAVGTAYEQYFGPGTRLTVT.